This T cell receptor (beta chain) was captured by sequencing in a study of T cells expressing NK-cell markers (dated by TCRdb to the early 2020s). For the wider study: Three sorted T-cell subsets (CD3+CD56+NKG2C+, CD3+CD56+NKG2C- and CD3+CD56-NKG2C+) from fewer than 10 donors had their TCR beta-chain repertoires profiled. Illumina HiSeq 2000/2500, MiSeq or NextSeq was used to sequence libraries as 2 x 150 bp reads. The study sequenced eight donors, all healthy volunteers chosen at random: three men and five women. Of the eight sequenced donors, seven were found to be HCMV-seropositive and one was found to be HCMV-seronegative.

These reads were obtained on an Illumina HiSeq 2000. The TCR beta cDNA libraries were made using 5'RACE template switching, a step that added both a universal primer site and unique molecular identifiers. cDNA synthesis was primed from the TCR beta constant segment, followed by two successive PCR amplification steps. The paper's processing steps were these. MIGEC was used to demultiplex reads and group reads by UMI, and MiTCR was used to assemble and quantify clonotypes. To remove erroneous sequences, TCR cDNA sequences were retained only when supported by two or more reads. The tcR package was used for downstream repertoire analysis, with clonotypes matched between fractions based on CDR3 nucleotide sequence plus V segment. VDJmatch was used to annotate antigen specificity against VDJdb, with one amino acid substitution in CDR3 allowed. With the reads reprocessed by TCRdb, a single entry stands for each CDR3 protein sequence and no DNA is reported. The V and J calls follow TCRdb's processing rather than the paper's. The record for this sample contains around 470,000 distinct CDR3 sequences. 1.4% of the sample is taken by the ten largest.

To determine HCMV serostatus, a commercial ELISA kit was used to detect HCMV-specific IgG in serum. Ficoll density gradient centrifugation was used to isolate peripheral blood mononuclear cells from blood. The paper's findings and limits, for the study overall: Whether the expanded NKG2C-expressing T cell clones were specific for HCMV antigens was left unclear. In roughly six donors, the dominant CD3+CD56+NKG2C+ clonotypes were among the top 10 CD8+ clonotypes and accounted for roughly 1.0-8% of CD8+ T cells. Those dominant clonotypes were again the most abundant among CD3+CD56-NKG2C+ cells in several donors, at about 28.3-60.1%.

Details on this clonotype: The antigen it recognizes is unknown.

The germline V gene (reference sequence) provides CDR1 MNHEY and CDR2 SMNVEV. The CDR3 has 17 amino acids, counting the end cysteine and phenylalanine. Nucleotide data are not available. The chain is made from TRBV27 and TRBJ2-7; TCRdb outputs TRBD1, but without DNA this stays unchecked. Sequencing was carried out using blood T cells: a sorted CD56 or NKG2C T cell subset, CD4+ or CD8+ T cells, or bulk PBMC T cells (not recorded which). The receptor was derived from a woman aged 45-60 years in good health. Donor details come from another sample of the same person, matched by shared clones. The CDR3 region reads CASSFKPTGTEAYEQYF.